These T cell receptor beta chains were read from a single sample in a study of cytomegalovirus exposure and HLA in healthy donors. Assay: immunoSEQ multiplex PCR; the TCRdb copy retains only in-frame clones and omits some. The data hold 99,000 or so clones, with nearly 80% observed a single time. The source material was PBMCs. These receptors were taken from a man aged 55-75 years in good health and CMV-seropositive. Both conserved end residues are part of each CDR3. A D gene is named only where the DNA matches it firmly. Some rows mark clone size as missing; the rest say once, few, many or name a class of expanded clone.

TRBJ2-7 | TRBV27 | NA | NA | TGTGCCAGCAGTCCATCCTCCGTGACGGGAGTGTCCTACGAGCAGTACTTC | CASSPSSVTGVSYEQYF
TRBJ2-7 | TRBV28 | NA | TRBD1 | TGTGCCAGCATCATTAACCCCCGGGACAGACCCTACGAGCAGTACTTC | CASIINPRDRPYEQYF
TRBJ2-2 | TRBV7-9 | NA | NA | TGTGCCAGCAGCCAAGGGGGGGGCAACACCGGGGAGCTGTTTTTT | CASSQGGGNTGELFF
TRBJ2-5 | TRBV4-1 | NA | NA | TGCGCCAGCAGCCAAGAACCGGCCAGGGGACAAGAGACCCAGTACTTC | CASSQEPARGQETQYF
TRBJ2-7 | TRBV5-1 | NA | NA | TGCGCCAGCAAGGTGACAGGTACCTCCTACGAGCAGTACTTC | CASKVTGTSYEQYF
TRBJ2-5 | TRBV18 | NA | NA | TGTGCCAGCTCGCCCGGTTCCGAAGAGACCCAGTACTTC | CASSPGSEETQYF
TRBJ2-2 | TRBV4-2 | NA | NA | TGTGCCAGCAGCAGACCCCCGGGGGAAAACACCGGGGAGCTGTTTTTT | CASSRPPGENTGELFF
TRBJ1-3 | TRBV18 | NA | NA | TGTGCCAGCTCACCCCTCGGAGACACCATATATTTT | CASSPLGDTIYF
TRBJ1-5 | TRBV27 | NA | TRBD1 | TGTGCCAGCAGCGCGGACAGGGGTCGCAATCAGCCCCAGCATTTT | CASSADRGRNQPQHF
TRBJ2-1 | TRBV14 | few | NA | TGTGCCAGCAGCCCAACGGCGGGGCCCGCCAATGAGCAGTTCTTC | CASSPTAGPANEQFF
TRBJ2-7 | TRBV6-1 | NA | TRBD1 | TGTGCCAGCAGCCGTGACAGGGATACACTCTACGAGCAGTACTTC | CASSRDRDTLYEQYF
TRBJ2-5 | TRBV25-1 | few | TRBD2 | TGTGCCAGCAGTGAATGGCGGGGGGGCTCAGAGACCCAGTACTTC | CASSEWRGGSETQYF
TRBJ2-7 | TRBV25-1 | NA | TRBD1 | TGTGCCAGCAGTGAATTAGGACAGGGGTTCCACGAGCAGTACTTC | CASSELGQGFHEQYF
TRBJ2-5 | TRBV6-5 | NA | TRBD1 | TGTGCCAGCAGTTTTGGACAGGTCCAAGAGACCCAGTACTTC | CASSFGQVQETQYF
TRBJ2-6 | TRBV7-9 | NA | NA | TGTGCCAGCAGCTTTGTGCGCTCTGGGGCCAACGTCCTGACTTTC | CASSFVRSGANVLTF
TRBJ2-5 | TRBV5-1 | NA | TRBD2 | TGCGCCAGCAGCTTGGCGACTAGCGGGGGCCTGCCGGGCCAAGAGACCCAGTACTTC | CASSLATSGGLPGQETQYF
TRBJ1-1 | TRBV11-2 | NA | NA | TGTGCCAGCAGCTTAGGTGTCCAGGGAGGCACTGAAGCTTTCTTT | CASSLGVQGGTEAFF
TRBJ2-3 | TRBV5-1 | NA | NA | TGCGCCAGCAGCTTGTACAGGGAGGGAGATACGCAGTATTTT | CASSLYREGDTQYF
TRBJ1-2 | TRBV7-2 | NA | TRBD1 | TGTGCCAGCAGCCCTGGACAGGAATCCTATGGCTACACCTTC | CASSPGQESYGYTF
TRBJ2-1 | TRBV6-1 | NA | TRBD2 | TGTGCCAGCAGGACGCTAGCGGGCTACGATGAGCAGTTCTTC | CASRTLAGYDEQFF
TRBJ1-5 | TRBV29-1 | NA | NA | TGCAGCGTGGTTTGGGCCAATGGGCAGCCCCAGCATTTT | CSVVWANGQPQHF
TRBJ1-2 | TRBV19 | NA | TRBD1 | TGTGCCAGTAGCATGCAGCGGGACAGGGGGTATGGCTACACCTTC | CASSMQRDRGYGYTF
TRBJ2-3 | TRBV5-1 | NA | TRBD2 | TGCGCCAGCAGCTCGGGACTAGCGGGGGGGCCACCAAGCACAGATACGCAGTATTTT | CASSSGLAGGPPSTDTQYF
TRBJ2-5 | TRBV7-8 | NA | TRBD2 | TGTGCCAGCAGCTTAGTGGGGAGCGGGGGATTGATTGAGACCCAGTACTTC | CASSLVGSGGLIETQYF
TRBJ1-2 | TRBV30 | NA | TRBD1 | TGTGCCTGGAGTCAGGACAGGAGCTACACCTTC | CAWSQDRSYTF
TRBJ2-2 | TRBV4-1 | NA | TRBD1 | TGCGCCAGCAGCAACCGGCCCCAGGGACAGGCTTCGAACACCGGGGAGCTGTTTTTT | CASSNRPQGQASNTGELFF
TRBJ2-5 | TRBV7-2 | NA | TRBD2 | TGTGCCAGCAGCTTGGGAGGGACTAGCGGGGGCCAAGAGACCCAGTACTTC | CASSLGGTSGGQETQYF
TRBJ1-2 | TRBV19 | few | TRBD1 | TGTGCCAGCCGAGGGGGCAGTAGCGTGAACTATGGCTACACCTTC | CASRGGSSVNYGYTF
TRBJ1-6 | TRBV18 | NA | NA | TGTGCCAGCACAAGCTCCTATAATTCACCCCTCCACTTT | CASTSSYNSPLHF
TRBJ2-5 | TRBV19 | NA | TRBD1 | TGTGCCAGTACAAAGACAGGGGGCACGGAGACCCAGTACTTC | CASTKTGGTETQYF
TRBJ1-2 | TRBV18 | NA | NA | TGTGCCAGCTCACCCCCCCACAGGGCTTCTGGCTACACCTTC | CASSPPHRASGYTF
TRBJ2-1 | TRBV6-5 | few | TRBD2 | TGTGCCAGCAGTTACGGAGCCCCTAGCGGGGGAAGTGAGCAGTTCTTC | CASSYGAPSGGSEQFF
TRBJ1-2 | TRBV6-1 | NA | NA | TGTGCCAGCAGTGAAGTGGACATAAAGGGCTACACCTTC | CASSEVDIKGYTF
TRBJ2-5 | TRBV7-9 | NA | NA | TGTGCCAGCCAGGGCGACACAGAGACCCAGTACTTC | CASQGDTETQYF